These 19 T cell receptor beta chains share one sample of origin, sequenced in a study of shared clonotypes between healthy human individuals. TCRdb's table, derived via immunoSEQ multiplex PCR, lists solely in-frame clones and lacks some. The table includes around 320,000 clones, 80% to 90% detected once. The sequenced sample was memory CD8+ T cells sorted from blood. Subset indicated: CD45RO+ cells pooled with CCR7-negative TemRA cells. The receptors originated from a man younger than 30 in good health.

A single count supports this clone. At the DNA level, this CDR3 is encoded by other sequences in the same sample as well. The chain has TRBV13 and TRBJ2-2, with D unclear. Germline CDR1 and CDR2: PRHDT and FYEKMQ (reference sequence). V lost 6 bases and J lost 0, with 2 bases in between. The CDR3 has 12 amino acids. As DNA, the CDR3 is TGTGCCAGCAGTGCGAACACCGGGGAGCTGTTTTTT. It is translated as CASSANTGELFF.

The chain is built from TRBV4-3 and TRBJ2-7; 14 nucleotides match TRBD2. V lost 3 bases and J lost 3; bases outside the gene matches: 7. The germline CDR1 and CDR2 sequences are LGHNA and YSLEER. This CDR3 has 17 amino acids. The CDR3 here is CASSQRGLAGENYEQYF. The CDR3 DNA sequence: TGCGCCAGCAGCCAGCGGGGACTAGCGGGAGAAAACTACGAGCAGTACTTC.

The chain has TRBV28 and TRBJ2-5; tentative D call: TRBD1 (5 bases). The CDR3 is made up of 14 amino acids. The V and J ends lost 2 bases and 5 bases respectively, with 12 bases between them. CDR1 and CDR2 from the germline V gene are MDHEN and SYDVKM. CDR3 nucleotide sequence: TGTGCCAGCAGTTTAGTGGTGGGGCGGGAGACCCAGTACTTC. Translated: CASSLVVGRETQYF.

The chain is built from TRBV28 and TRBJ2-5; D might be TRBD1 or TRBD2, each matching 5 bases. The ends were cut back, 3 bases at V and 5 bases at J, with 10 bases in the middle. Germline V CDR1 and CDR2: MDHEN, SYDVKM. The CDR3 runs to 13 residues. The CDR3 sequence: CASSLSGAETQYF. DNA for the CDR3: TGTGCCAGCAGTTTGTCCGGGGCGGAGACCCAGTACTTC.

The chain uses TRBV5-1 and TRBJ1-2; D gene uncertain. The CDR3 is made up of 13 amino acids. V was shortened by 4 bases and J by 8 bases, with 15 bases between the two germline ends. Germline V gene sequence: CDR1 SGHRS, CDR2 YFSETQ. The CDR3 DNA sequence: TGCGCCAGCAGCCTTCCTTCTGTGGAGGGCTACACCTTC. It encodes CASSLPSVEGYTF.

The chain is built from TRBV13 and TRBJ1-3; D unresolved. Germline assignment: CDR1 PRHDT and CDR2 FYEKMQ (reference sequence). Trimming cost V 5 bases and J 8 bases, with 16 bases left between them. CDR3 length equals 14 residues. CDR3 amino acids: CASSQNMVGDTIYF. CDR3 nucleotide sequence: TGTGCCAGCAGCCAAAACATGGTGGGAGACACCATATATTTT.

The CDR3 nucleotides read TGTGCCAGCAGCTTAGGTCGGAGGGACGGGGGAGAGACCCAGTACTTC. Protein: CASSLGRRDGGETQYF. The V call is TRBV7-9, the J call TRBJ2-5, with D possibly matching TRBD2 (6 bases). This CDR3 region has 16 residues. Trimming stripped 1 base from V and 4 bases from J, with 16 bases between. Germline V gene data show CDR1 as SEHNR and CDR2 as FQNEAQ (reference sequence).

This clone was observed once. CDR3 protein: CASSPQKETQYF. Written as DNA, the CDR3 is TGTGCCAGCAGCCCTCAGAAAGAGACCCAGTACTTC. The rearrangement links TRBV7-9 to TRBJ2-5; no definite D call. From germline, CDR1 is SEHNR and CDR2 FQNEAQ (reference sequence). Trimming removed 5 bases at V and 3 bases at J, with 7 bases between. The CDR3 loop spans 12 amino acids.

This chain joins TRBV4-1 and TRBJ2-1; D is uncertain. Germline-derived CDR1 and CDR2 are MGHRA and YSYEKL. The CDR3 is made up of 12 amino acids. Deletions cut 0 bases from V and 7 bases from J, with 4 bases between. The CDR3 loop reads CASSQDRNEQFF. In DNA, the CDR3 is TGCGCCAGCAGCCAAGATCGGAATGAGCAGTTCTTC.

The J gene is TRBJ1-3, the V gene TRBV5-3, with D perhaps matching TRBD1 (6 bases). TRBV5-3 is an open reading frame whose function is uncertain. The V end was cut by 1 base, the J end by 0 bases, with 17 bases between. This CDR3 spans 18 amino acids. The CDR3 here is CARSLWGRTASSGNTIYF. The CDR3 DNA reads TGTGCCAGAAGCTTGTGGGGACGGACAGCTTCCTCTGGAAACACCATATATTTT.

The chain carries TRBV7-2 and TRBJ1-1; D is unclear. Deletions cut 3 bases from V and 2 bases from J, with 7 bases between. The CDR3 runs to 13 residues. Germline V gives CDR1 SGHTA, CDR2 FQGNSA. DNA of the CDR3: TGTGCCAGCAGCTTCCCCCACAACACTGAAGCTTTCTTT. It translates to CASSFPHNTEAFF.

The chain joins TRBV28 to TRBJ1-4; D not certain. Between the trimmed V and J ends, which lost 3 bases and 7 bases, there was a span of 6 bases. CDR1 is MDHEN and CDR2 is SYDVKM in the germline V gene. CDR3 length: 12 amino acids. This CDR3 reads CASSFFGEKLFF. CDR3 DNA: TGTGCCAGCAGTTTTTTCGGTGAAAAACTGTTTTTT.

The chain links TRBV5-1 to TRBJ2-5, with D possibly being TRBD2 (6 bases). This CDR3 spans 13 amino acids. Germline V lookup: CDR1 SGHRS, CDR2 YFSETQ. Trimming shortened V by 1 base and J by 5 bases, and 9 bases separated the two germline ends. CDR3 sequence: CASSLTRGETQYF. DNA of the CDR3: TGCGCCAGCAGCTTGACCCGGGGGGAGACCCAGTACTTC.

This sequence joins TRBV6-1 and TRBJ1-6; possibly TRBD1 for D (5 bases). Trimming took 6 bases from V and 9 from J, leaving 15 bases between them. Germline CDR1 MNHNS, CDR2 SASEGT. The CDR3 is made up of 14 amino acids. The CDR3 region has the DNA TGTGCCAGCAGAGAGGGGTTCTCGGGTTCACCCCTCCACTTT. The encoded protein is CASREGFSGSPLHF.

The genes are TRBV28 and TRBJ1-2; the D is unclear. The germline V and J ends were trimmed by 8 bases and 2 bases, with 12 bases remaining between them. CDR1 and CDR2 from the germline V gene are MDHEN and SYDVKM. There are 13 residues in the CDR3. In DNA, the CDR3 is TGTGCCAGCGAAGGGAGGAAGAACTATGGCTACACCTTC. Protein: CASEGRKNYGYTF.

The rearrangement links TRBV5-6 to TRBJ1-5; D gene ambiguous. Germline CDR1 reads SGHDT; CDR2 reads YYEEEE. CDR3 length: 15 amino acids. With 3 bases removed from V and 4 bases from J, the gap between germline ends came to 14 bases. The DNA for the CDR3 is TGTGCCAGCAGCTCAGAGGGCCGGTGGAATCAGCCCCAGCATTTT. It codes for CASSSEGRWNQPQHF.

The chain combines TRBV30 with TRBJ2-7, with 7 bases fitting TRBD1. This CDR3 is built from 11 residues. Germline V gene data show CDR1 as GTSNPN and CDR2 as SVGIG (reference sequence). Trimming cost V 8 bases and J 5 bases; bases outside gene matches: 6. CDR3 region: CARGTGDEQYF. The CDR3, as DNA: TGTGCCCGGGGCACAGGGGACGAGCAGTACTTC.

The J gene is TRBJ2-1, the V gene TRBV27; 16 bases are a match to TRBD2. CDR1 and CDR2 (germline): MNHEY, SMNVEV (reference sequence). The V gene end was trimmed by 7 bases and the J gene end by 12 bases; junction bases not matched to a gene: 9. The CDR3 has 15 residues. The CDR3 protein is CASNPGLAGGHGQFF. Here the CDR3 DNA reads TGTGCCAGCAACCCGGGACTAGCGGGAGGGCATGGGCAGTTCTTC.

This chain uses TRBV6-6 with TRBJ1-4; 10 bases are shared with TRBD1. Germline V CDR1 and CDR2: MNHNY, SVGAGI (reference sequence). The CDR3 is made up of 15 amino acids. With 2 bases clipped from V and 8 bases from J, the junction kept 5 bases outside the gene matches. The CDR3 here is CASSYTGTGVEKLFF. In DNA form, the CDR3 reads TGTGCCAGCAGTTACACCGGGACAGGGGTCGAAAAACTGTTTTTT.